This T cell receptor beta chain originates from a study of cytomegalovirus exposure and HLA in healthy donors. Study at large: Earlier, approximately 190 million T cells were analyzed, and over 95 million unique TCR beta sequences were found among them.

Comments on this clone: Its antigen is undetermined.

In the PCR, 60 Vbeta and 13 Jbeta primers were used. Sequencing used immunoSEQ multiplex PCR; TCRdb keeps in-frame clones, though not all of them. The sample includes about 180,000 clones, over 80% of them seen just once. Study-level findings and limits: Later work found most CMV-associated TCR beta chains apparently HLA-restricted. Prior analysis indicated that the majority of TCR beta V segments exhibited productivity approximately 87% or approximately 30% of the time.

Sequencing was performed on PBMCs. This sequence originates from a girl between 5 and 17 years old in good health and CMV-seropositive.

CDR3 bases: TGTGCCAGCAGCGAGAGTTTTACTAGCGGGAGTATGTGGGAGACCCAGTACTTC. It specifies CASSESFTSGSMWETQYF. The chain combines TRBV9 with TRBJ2-5; 11 nucleotides align to TRBD2. Germline assignment: CDR1 SGDLS and CDR2 YYNGEE. This CDR3 comprises 18 residues. With V trimmed by 3 bases and J by 5 bases, 15 bases remained unmatched.